This T cell receptor beta chain was captured by sequencing in a study of blood T cell repertoires in COVID-19. Whole-study context: Acute and convalescent COVID-19 specimens originated in the United States, Italy and Spain.

Recruitment covered about two dozen US areas and drew participants whose ages spanned roughly 18 to 89 years. Donors in Cohort 3 who had recovered were those with two negative PCRs, healthcare professional clearance, or resolution of their symptoms. Germline CDR1 and CDR2: SNHLY and FYNNEI. The CDR3 totals 15 residues. J was trimmed by 4 bases and V by 4 bases; bases with no gene match: 6. Only in-frame clones appear in the TCRdb table, and some are missing; sequencing was by immunoSEQ multiplex PCR. Seen here are 350,000 to 450,000 clones, 83% observed once, and the top ten hold around 5%. The source of this sequence is a woman aged 45 to 65 who had recovered from COVID-19. The rearrangement uses TRBV2 and TRBJ2-2, with 7 bases that match TRBD1. What was sequenced was PBMCs or T cells enriched from blood (not recorded which). This chain's CDR3 is CASSATGLSTGELFF. CDR3 DNA: TGTGCCAGCAGTGCGACAGGGTTGAGCACCGGGGAGCTGTTTTTT.